This T cell receptor beta chain was profiled in a study of radiotherapy plus CTLA-4 blockade in lung cancer (dated by TCRdb to 2017 to 2018). With regard to the full study: Objective responses were observed in 18% of enrolled patients, and disease control was achieved in around 30%.

Sequences LGHNA (CDR1) and YNFKEQ (CDR2) are obtained from the germline V gene. The CDR3 has 12 amino acids, counting the end cysteine and phenylalanine. Only the CDR3 region is kept as DNA, spanning 36 bases read in frame from base 1. Trimming removed 0 bases from V and 5 bases from J, leaving 5 bases between the germline ends. Remarks on this clone: Its target antigen remains unknown. No quality values exist for individual bases; no much larger clone is one base distant.

Beyond this particular receptor, the publication reports: After treatment with radiotherapy and ipilimumab, TCR clones that originated in tumors expanded in peripheral blood. The strongest predictors of response, as reported, were early dynamic changes in blood T cell clones along with a rise in serum interferon-beta after radiation.

Libraries were constructed by the immunoSEQ multiplex PCR assay. Imported from immuneACCESS, the table was reduced by TCRdb to in-frame sequences with V and J called. These copies leave out some clones; in studies compared against another copy, an unresolved V gene accounts for under half, and the cause of the remainder is not known. The sample table lists around 100,000 clones, about 80% of them with a count of one. Together, the top ten hold around 3.3% of the sample. The study evaluated CTLA-4 blockade (ipilimumab) given together with focal radiation therapy in patients who had chemo-refractory metastatic non-small-cell lung cancer.

The sequencing here drew on peripheral blood, taken from a patient treated with radiotherapy plus ipilimumab. Recombination linked TRBV4-2 to TRBJ2-7; the D gene is not confidently resolved. This receptor was taken from a human donor with non-small cell lung cancer that progressed on radiotherapy plus ipilimumab. Some clones in this sample may be carry-over from other donors' samples. The CDR3 protein sequence reads: CASSQDYHEQYF. The DNA reads as follows: TGTGCCAGCAGCCAAGATTACCACGAGCAGTACTTC.